Below, one T cell receptor beta chain is given with its context. The antigen it binds to is not known. Nothing much larger sits one base from this clone, and base qualities are not available. Per the germline V gene (reference sequence), SEHNR is the CDR1 and FQNEAQ is the CDR2. V is cut back by 1 base and J by 4 bases, with 5 bases in the junction unmatched. The cysteine opens and the phenylalanine closes a CDR3 of 15 amino acids. Only CDR3 DNA remains: 45 bases, in frame from the first base. The immunoSEQ platform was used to carry out deep TCRbeta sequencing. Per the source publication's procedure: Only productive rearrangements were exported from the immunoSEQ Analyzer for downstream analysis. A two-sided binomial test at Bonferroni-corrected P below 0.01 was used to call clones with significant expansion or contraction between timepoints. T cell phenotypes were assigned to bulk TCRbeta clonotypes by matching to single-cell RNA+TCR-seq clones sharing the same TCRbeta sequence. Using bulk TCR sequencing data, clone enrichment in tumor was calculated by dividing a clone's tumor frequency by the same clone's PBMC frequency. TCRs were sorted with GLIPH into specificity groups, meaning clusters of distinct TCRs that share CDR3 motifs and likely recognize common antigens. The table was pulled from immuneACCESS by TCRdb, which kept in-frame rearrangements only. Such tables lose some clones; where checked, under half of the loss comes from unresolved V genes, and the rest has no known cause. That table supplies the V and J calls and clone size; D and trimming were determined from the DNA. The sample table contains about 13,000 clones; only one count was recorded for about 62% of them. The ten largest make up roughly 26% of the sample.

The meaning of the sample's time point label: before anti-PD-1 therapy. The tumor biopsies were site-matched, meaning the biopsies were taken from the same primary tumor before and after PD-1 blockade. Genomic DNA extracted from tumor biopsies or peripheral blood was used for bulk TCRbeta sequencing, with input ranging from about 600 ng to 6,004 ng. Bulk TCRbeta sequencing was performed on remaining biopsy material to increase sensitivity for rare clonotypes compared with single-cell TCR sequencing. All patients had histologically proven advanced or metastatic basal or squamous cell carcinoma and were poor candidates for surgical resection. The squamous cell carcinoma cohort included several patients who had serial tumor biopsies taken during anti-PD-1 treatment. Fresh biopsies were taken from the primary tumor site, and part of the biopsy material was kept in RNAlater for exome and bulk TCR sequencing.

The data belong to a study of T cells in tumors after PD-1 blockade (dated by TCRdb to the late 2010s). Study-wide context: Prior checkpoint blockade, systemic immunosuppressant use, and recent radiotherapy or other anti-cancer therapy within 4 weeks were grounds for patient exclusion. Patients received pembrolizumab 200 mg every 3 weeks or cemiplimab 350 mg every 2 weeks. Some patients also continued taking vismodegib 150 mg daily during anti-PD-1 treatment. Tumor samples averaged 26,066 TCR templates (range about 500-99,264) and over 5,000 unique clonotypes, around 20-fold deeper than single-cell TCR sequencing. The study performed paired single-cell RNA and TCR sequencing on site-matched tumors from BCC or SCC patients before and after anti-PD-1 therapy. RECIST version 1.1 was the standard used to evaluate clinical response.

Study-level results and caveats: Comparisons between pre- and post-treatment samples were the only ones where clonal replacement appeared, with none seen between two pre-treatment samples, a pattern that argues against artifacts from biopsy timing or location. Around two fifths of tumor TCR clonotypes were found in blood, and some novel exhausted tumor clones appeared in pre-treatment blood, suggesting peripheral recruitment. Exhausted CD8+ clones expanded after therapy were found to be mostly novel clonotypes undetected pre-treatment, suggesting clonal replacement rather than reinvigoration of pre-existing clones. The source of novel T cell clones was not identified, and lymphoid organs or rare unexpanded clones within the tumor or the tumor periphery could be included among the possible sources. In squamous cell carcinoma, 45% to 65% of expanded exhausted clones were novel versus 25% to 35% of other expanded CD8+ clones.

Sequenced material: tumor tissue, taken before anti-PD-1 treatment. This clonotype originated in a human donor with cutaneous squamous cell carcinoma. This receptor chain uses TRBV7-9 and TRBJ2-3, with 7 bases in between that match TRBD2. CDR3 loop: CASSLGQGGPDTQYF. The nucleotide sequence is given as TGTGCCAGCAGCTTAGGGCAGGGAGGGCCAGATACGCAGTATTTT.